A selection of T cell receptor beta chains follows, all from one sample in a study of T cell changes during pregnancy in multiple sclerosis. Profiling relied on immunoSEQ multiplex PCR, and the TCRdb table lists in-frame clones only, not all of them. The sample records tens of thousands of clones, 88% being singletons. The material sequenced was CD4+ T cells from peripheral blood mononuclear cells, taken in the second trimester of pregnancy. The receptors were sampled from a female donor with multiple sclerosis, enrolled in a pregnancy study. Both conserved end residues are trimmed from each CDR3.

J gene	V gene	CDR3 protein
TRBJ2-1	TRBV2	ASSEGWELAALEDEQF
TRBJ2-5	TRBV5-4	ASSLLLAGEVETQY
TRBJ2-2	TRBV5-1	ASRRDRGSNTGELF
TRBJ2-3	TRBV5-1	ASGPSAPADTQY
TRBJ2-1	TRBV27	ASKVGDRSYNEQF
TRBJ2-1	TRBV6-1	ASSGHGLAGSLRSYNEQF
TRBJ2-7	TRBV11-2	ASSRDRGGEQY
TRBJ1-2	TRBV18	ASSPQGLGYGYT
TRBJ2-3	TRBV5-1	ASSPAAGAYTDTQY
TRBJ1-1	TRBV9	ASSVGQFNTEAF
TRBJ1-4	TRBV4-1	ASSQGDRKGKLF
TRBJ1-5	TRBV29-1	SVETFHRGPQH
TRBJ1-4	TRBV28	ASSLGTGFEKLF
TRBJ2-7	TRBV27	ASSSIAGARYEQY
TRBJ1-2	TRBV4-1	ASSQEGSGNYGYT
TRBJ1-1	TRBV5-4	ASSRQQGAPTEAF
TRBJ1-1	TRBV10-3	AISEWNRDTEAF
TRBJ2-1	TRBV7-9	ASSLSGRLSSYNEQF
TRBJ2-2	TRBV7-2	ASSFGGGTGELF
TRBJ2-7	TRBV19	ASSITGSSYEQY
TRBJ1-1	TRBV2	ASSAIQKSRNTEAF
TRBJ2-1	TRBV5-1	ASSSNGQGRGGNEQF
TRBJ2-7	TRBV7-2	ASSLAGSSGRGSSYEQY
TRBJ2-2	TRBV28	ASSSGQGGSFTGELF
TRBJ2-3	TRBV10-3	AILAGGTDTQY
TRBJ2-2	TRBV5-4	ASNTGAPNTGELF
TRBJ2-7	TRBV6-5	ASRVTSGSSYEQY
TRBJ1-4	TRBV29-1	SVWDRGLF
TRBJ2-3	TRBV30	AWRGAGGNTDTQY
TRBJ1-4	TRBV10-1	ASSAPGTATNEKLF
TRBJ2-3	TRBV5-1	ASSLTSGVDTQY
TRBJ1-3	TRBV19	ASTNGQGGNTIY
TRBJ1-1	TRBV11-2	ASSLARGTEAF
TRBJ2-1	TRBV7-3	ASSSGDEQF
TRBJ2-1	TRBV7-3	ASSPNGLPSSYNEQF
TRBJ2-3	TRBV30	AWSVVSPDTQY
TRBJ1-4	TRBV7-6	ASSSPTGINEKLF
TRBJ1-1	TRBV15	ATSRARQATEAF
TRBJ2-5	TRBV5-1	ASSPGLAGGPAVPETQY
TRBJ2-2	TRBV7-3	ASSLQADGELF
TRBJ2-7	TRBV28	ATRTSGNLYEQY
TRBJ2-7	TRBV7-2	ASSPPGLGYEQY
TRBJ2-7	TRBV28	ASSRRAGEYEQY
TRBJ2-2	TRBV7-9	ASSSTSGYTGELF
TRBJ2-5	TRBV5-4	ASSSGLADGYVRGQY
TRBJ2-3	TRBV12-5	ASGLVSSATTDTQY
TRBJ1-4	TRBV4-1	ASSQVGVGGKLF
TRBJ2-5	TRBV9	ASSGSGETQY
TRBJ2-1	TRBV29-1	SVDTGYVYNEQF
TRBJ1-2	TRBV9	ASSVGDREMHGYT
TRBJ2-1	TRBV19	ASSIAGSGTSGYNEQF
TRBJ2-5	TRBV4-2	ASSQGQGAKETQY
TRBJ2-7	TRBV18	ASSPRQGNYEQY
TRBJ2-1	TRBV6-1	ASSEALWRDQDEQF
TRBJ2-3	TRBV5-1	ASSLWTSGRAVADTQY
TRBJ2-1	TRBV7-9	ASSLRGEDYNEQF
TRBJ2-5	TRBV6-1	ASSPTDPQETQY
TRBJ2-5	TRBV27	ASSPRGLWETQY
TRBJ2-7	TRBV28	ATGGGGVEQY